A selection of T cell receptor beta chains follows, all from one sample in a study of human T cells and chemical hapten exposure. Via MiXCR, TCRdb re-called the RACE reads, giving one row per CDR3 protein. The data show under 200,000 distinct CDR3 sequences, approximately 31% seen once. Sequencing was performed on whole blood, taken in connection with sensitization to the hapten diphenylcyclopropenone (DPC). The source of these receptors is a woman aged 30 to 39 with alopecia areata. Some clones in this sample may be carry-over from other donors' samples. Each CDR3 is given with its conserved first and last residue. The order of the fields is clone size, V gene, J gene, D gene, CDR3 protein, CDR3 DNA. The D gene is left open where the match is weak. Only some rows state a clone size, as once, few, many or a class for expanded clones.

>NA|TRBV20-1|TRBJ2-3|TRBD2
CSAHKTGGEDTQYF
TGCAGTGCCCATAAGACTGGGGGGGAAGATACGCAGTATTTT
>few|TRBV20-1|TRBJ1-1|NA
CSASVRKPMNTEAFF
TGCAGTGCTAGTGTCAGGAAACCTATGAACACTGAAGCTTTCTTT
>NA|TRBV28|TRBJ2-5|NA
CASKAGIETQYF
TGTGCCAGCAAGGCAGGGATTGAGACCCAGTACTTC
>few|TRBV10-3|TRBJ2-1|TRBD2
CAISERGGLNEQFF
TGTGCCATCAGTGAGCGGGGGGGCCTCAATGAGCAGTTCTTC
>few|TRBV10-3|TRBJ2-5|NA
CAINGGWGETQYF
TGTGCCATCAATGGGGGCTGGGGCGAGACCCAGTACTTC
>NA|TRBV4-1|TRBJ2-5|NA
CASSQVSPRPAHQETQYF
TGCGCCAGCAGCCAAGTTTCTCCAAGGCCCGCGCACCAAGAGACCCAGTACTTC
>NA|TRBV4-3|TRBJ2-7|NA
CASSQRTALGYEQYF
TGCGCCAGCAGCCAAAGGACAGCTCTAGGCTACGAGCAGTACTTC
>few|TRBV7-2|TRBJ2-7|TRBD1
CASRYRGTSYEQYF
TGTGCCAGCAGGTACAGGGGGACGTCCTACGAGCAGTACTTC
>NA|TRBV5-1|TRBJ1-4|TRBD1
CASTSSTGPNEKLFF
TGCGCCAGTACTAGCTCGACAGGGCCTAATGAAAAACTGTTTTTT
>NA|TRBV28|TRBJ2-5|TRBD1
CASGTGWVETQYF
TGTGCCAGCGGGACAGGGTGGGTGGAGACCCAGTACTTC
>NA|TRBV29-1|TRBJ1-1|NA
CSVGRGGEAFF
TGCAGCGTTGGACGGGGGGGTGAAGCTTTCTTT
>few|TRBV3-1|TRBJ2-1|TRBD2
CASSPELAGVGGEQFF
TGTGCCAGCAGCCCTGAACTAGCGGGAGTTGGAGGTGAGCAGTTCTTC
>NA|TRBV30|TRBJ1-1|NA
CACAWNTEAFF
TGTGCCTGTGCTTGGAACACTGAAGCTTTCTTT
>NA|TRBV24-1|TRBJ2-3|TRBD2
CATSDGLADVTDTQYF
TGTGCCACCAGTGATGGACTAGCGGACGTCACAGATACGCAGTATTTT
>NA|TRBV20-1|TRBJ2-2|TRBD2
CSAKSGASGMTGELFF
TGCAGTGCTAAATCGGGGGCTAGCGGGATGACCGGGGAGCTGTTTTTT
>few|TRBV27|TRBJ1-6|TRBD1
CASSSGTGALRPLHF
TGTGCCAGCAGTTCCGGGACAGGCGCCCTTCGGCCCCTCCACTTT
>NA|TRBV5-1|TRBJ2-3|NA
CASSIQLSGPPDTQYF
TGCGCCAGCAGCATCCAACTGAGCGGGCCGCCAGATACGCAGTATTTT
>few|TRBV20-1|TRBJ2-1|TRBD2
CSAGTIYNEQFF
TGCAGTGCTGGGACTATCTACAATGAGCAGTTCTTC
>NA|TRBV28|TRBJ2-3|NA
CASSLVRELSTDTQYF
TGTGCCAGCAGTTTAGTCCGGGAACTTTCGACAGATACGCAGTATTTT
>NA|TRBV14|TRBJ1-3|NA
CASSQEGRTSSGNTIYF
TGTGCCAGCAGCCAAGAGGGACGGACGAGCTCTGGAAACACCATATATTTT
>NA|TRBV7-9|TRBJ2-7|NA
CASSTFAYEQYF
TGTGCCAGCAGCACATTTGCCTACGAGCAGTACTTC
>NA|TRBV29-1|TRBJ1-1|NA
CSVEKGQGTEAFF
TGCAGCGTTGAGAAGGGGCAGGGGACTGAAGCTTTCTTT
>few|TRBV9|TRBJ2-1|TRBD1
CASSVSAGGNQNEQFF
TGTGCCAGCAGCGTATCGGCAGGGGGTAATCAGAATGAGCAGTTCTTC
>NA|TRBV10-1|TRBJ2-5|NA
CASSENQETQYF
TGCGCCAGCAGTGAAAACCAAGAGACCCAGTACTTC
>NA|TRBV10-3|TRBJ2-3|TRBD1
CAISVDRAADTQYF
TGTGCCATCAGTGTCGACAGGGCCGCAGATACGCAGTATTTT
>NA|TRBV20-1|TRBJ2-7|TRBD1
CSAGWGQDPYEQYF
TGCAGTGCTGGCTGGGGACAGGATCCCTACGAGCAGTACTTC
>few|TRBV27|TRBJ1-6|NA
CASSLSRVGNSPLHF
TGTGCCAGCAGTTTGTCAAGAGTTGGGAATTCACCCCTCCACTTT
>NA|TRBV10-3|TRBJ1-4|TRBD1
CAISPGQGVPNEKLFF
TGTGCCATCAGTCCGGGACAGGGGGTCCCTAATGAAAAACTGTTTTTT
>few|TRBV2|TRBJ2-2|NA
CASSAFSPGQSGELFF
TGTGCCAGCAGTGCGTTCTCCCCGGGGCAGTCCGGGGAGCTGTTTTTT
>few|TRBV16|TRBJ2-1|TRBD2
CASAKGRVNNEQFF
TGTGCCAGCGCAAAAGGGAGGGTAAACAATGAGCAGTTCTTC
>NA|TRBV7-2|TRBJ1-5|NA
CASSLAGGSNQPQHF
TGTGCCAGCAGCTTAGCAGGGGGAAGCAATCAGCCCCAGCATTTT
>NA|TRBV9|TRBJ2-1|NA
CASSVGTFSNEQFF
TGTGCCAGCAGCGTTGGGACTTTCTCCAATGAGCAGTTCTTC
>NA|TRBV5-1|TRBJ2-2|NA
CASSSGVDANTGELFF
TGCGCCAGCAGTTCGGGTGTGGACGCGAACACCGGGGAGCTGTTTTTT
>NA|TRBV25-1|TRBJ2-5|NA
CASSDRGRETQYF
TGTGCCAGCAGTGACAGGGGTAGGGAGACCCAGTACTTC
>few|TRBV28|TRBJ2-7|TRBD1
CASSLGGQPWEQYF
TGTGCCAGCAGTTTAGGGGGACAGCCTTGGGAGCAGTACTTC
>few|TRBV20-1|TRBJ2-3|NA
CSAMGPRGADTQYF
TGCAGTGCTATGGGACCCAGGGGAGCAGATACGCAGTATTTT
>few|TRBV9|TRBJ1-5|NA
CASSVATSSRPQHF
TGTGCCAGCAGCGTAGCGACCAGCTCACGGCCCCAGCATTTT
>NA|TRBV7-3|TRBJ1-1|NA
CASSQLGETEAFF
TGTGCCAGCAGCCAATTGGGGGAAACTGAAGCTTTCTTT
>NA|TRBV5-1|TRBJ1-6|NA
CASSPGPKGNSPLHF
TGCGCCAGCAGCCCGGGACCTAAAGGCAATTCACCCCTCCACTTT
>NA|TRBV2|TRBJ1-1|TRBD1
CASSETGASPEAFF
TGTGCCAGCAGTGAAACAGGGGCCAGCCCTGAAGCTTTCTTT
>few|TRBV10-3|TRBJ2-1|TRBD1
CAIMRQGYNEQFF
TGTGCCATCATGCGACAGGGCTACAATGAGCAGTTCTTC
>NA|TRBV28|TRBJ1-5|TRBD1
CASSFQGQGNNQPQHF
TGTGCCAGCAGTTTTCAGGGACAGGGGAACAATCAGCCCCAGCATTTT
>few|TRBV20-1|TRBJ2-3|TRBD2
CSARTSVHTDTQYF
TGCAGTGCTAGGACTAGCGTACACACAGATACGCAGTATTTT
>NA|TRBV11-2|TRBJ2-5|TRBD1
CASSTRTGRKETQYF
TGTGCCAGCAGCACTCGGACAGGGAGGAAAGAGACCCAGTACTTC
>NA|TRBV28|TRBJ1-1|TRBD1
CASTGTAYEAFF
TGTGCCAGCACGGGGACAGCTTATGAAGCTTTCTTT
>few|TRBV5-1|TRBJ1-2|NA
CASSLGTDRNYGYTF
TGCGCCAGCAGCTTGGGGACAGACCGTAACTATGGCTACACCTTC